A single sample gave rise to the 18 T cell receptor beta chains below, sequenced in a study of cytomegalovirus exposure and HLA in healthy donors. Amplification used 60 Vbeta primers and 13 Jbeta primers. Libraries were prepared by immunoSEQ multiplex PCR; TCRdb keeps only in-frame clonotypes and omits some of them. The sample has tens of thousands of clones; about four fifths are singletons. Sequences were obtained from PBMCs. The origin of the receptors is a human donor in good health.

Comment on this clone: Other DNA sequences from this sample encode an identical CDR3 as well. V and J are TRBV7-9 and TRBJ2-3; 10 positions agree with TRBD2. Germline loops: CDR1 SEHNR, CDR2 FQNEAQ (reference sequence). The CDR3 consists of 14 residues. V shed 9 bases, J shed 4 bases, and the junction held 7 bases outside the gene matches. The CDR3 loop is CASARAGGSDTQYF. The DNA of the CDR3 is TGTGCCAGTGCCCGAGCGGGAGGGTCAGATACGCAGTATTTT.

This chain connects TRBV30 to TRBJ1-6; unclear D gene. Trimming pared 7 bases from V and 0 bases from J, leaving 10 bases between. The CDR3 runs to 14 residues. Germline-derived CDR1 and CDR2 are GTSNPN and SVGIG (reference sequence). The CDR3 is CAFARSSYNSPLHF. Written as DNA, the CDR3 is TGTGCCTTCGCCCGGTCCTCCTATAATTCACCCCTCCACTTT.

The rearrangement links TRBV5-5 to TRBJ2-1; 12 nucleotides agree with TRBD2. V shed 0 bases, J shed 0 bases, and the junction held 1 base outside the gene matches. The length of the CDR3 is 17 residues. The germline V gene has CDR1 SGHKS and CDR2 YYEKEE (reference sequence). The CDR3 loop reads CASSLVTSGSSYNEQFF. The CDR3 nucleotides are TGTGCCAGCAGCTTGGTGACTAGCGGGAGCTCCTACAATGAGCAGTTCTTC.

The genes are TRBV15 and TRBJ2-1; 8 nucleotides match TRBD2. The CDR3 loop spans 13 amino acids. V shed 11 bases, J shed 6 bases, and the junction held 9 bases outside the gene matches. Germline V gene data show CDR1 as LNHNV and CDR2 as YYDKDF (reference sequence). The CDR3 loop is CASKRGLSNEQFF. For the CDR3, the DNA is TGTGCCTCGAAGCGGGGGTTGTCCAATGAGCAGTTCTTC.

The gene calls are TRBV23-1 and TRBJ2-2; 8 positions match TRBD1. TRBV23-1 carries the ORF label, with uncertain function. Trimming at V came to 8 bases and at J to 3 bases, leaving 23 bases not matched to a gene. The CDR3 totals 20 residues. This chain's CDR3 is CASVLKVTGAIRGDTGELFF. The CDR3 DNA follows: TGCGCCAGCGTCCTTAAAGTGACAGGGGCCATCAGGGGGGACACCGGGGAGCTGTTTTTT.

CDR3 region: CASSLGGVWDTEAFF. For the CDR3, the DNA is TGTGCCAGCAGCCTAGGGGGAGTCTGGGACACTGAAGCTTTCTTT. The chain joins TRBV7-9 to TRBJ1-1, with D possibly matching TRBD1 (6 bases). V dropped 5 bases and J dropped 3 bases, with 16 bases sitting between them. CDR1 is SEHNR, CDR2 FQNEAQ, per germline (reference sequence). This CDR3 region has 15 residues.

This chain connects TRBV27 to TRBJ2-5; possible D gene TRBD1, 8 bases. Germline V gene lookup returns CDR1 MNHEY and CDR2 SMNVEV (reference sequence). V dropped 3 bases and J dropped 0 bases, with 14 bases sitting between them. This CDR3 has 16 amino acids. The CDR3 here is CASSFDRGGYQETQYF. CDR3 in DNA: TGTGCCAGCAGTTTTGACAGGGGAGGGTACCAAGAGACCCAGTACTTC.

This clone showed up just a few times. Other DNA sequences of this sample code for an identical CDR3. The chain joins TRBV7-3 to TRBJ2-2; 7 bases are a match to TRBD2. The CDR3 has 13 amino acids. The V segment lost 2 bases and the J segment 6 bases; nucleotides outside the gene matches: 0. Germline assignment: CDR1 SGHTA and CDR2 FQGTGA. The CDR3 DNA is TGTGCCAGCAGCTTAGGGGGGGCCGGGGAGCTGTTTTTT. Its translation: CASSLGGAGELFF. Full variable domain (remainder filled in from reference TRBV7-3 and TRBJ2-2): GAGVSQTPSNKVTEKGKYVELRCDPISGHTALYWYRQSLGQGPEFLIYFQGTGAADDSGLPNDRFFAVRPEGSVSTLKIQRTERGDSAVYLCASSLGGAGELFFGEGSRLTVL.

The chain has TRBV9 and TRBJ2-3; D is perhaps TRBD2 (6 bases). Germline CDR1 SGDLS, CDR2 YYNGEE. Trimming took 2 bases from V and 2 from J, leaving 15 bases between them. This CDR3 has 16 residues. CDR3 loop: CASSVREGAFTDTQYF. The DNA for the CDR3 is TGTGCCAGCAGCGTGCGGGAAGGGGCCTTCACAGATACGCAGTATTTT.

The rearrangement uses TRBV18 and TRBJ1-5, with TRBD1 matching 11 bases. V gave up 4 bases and J gave up 7 bases; unmatched junction bases: 9. The CDR3 is made up of 16 amino acids. CDR1 KGHSH and CDR2 LQKENI come from the germline V gene. The CDR3 DNA follows: TGTGCCAGCTCACGGGGTGGACAGGGGGCGAGACAGCCCCAGCATTTT. Residues: CASSRGGQGARQPQHF. The complete variable domain, with remaining parts taken from reference TRBV18 and TRBJ1-5, reads NAGVMQNPRHLVRRRGQEARLRCSPMKGHSHVYWYRQLPEEGLKFMVYLQKENIIDESGMPKERFSAEFPKEGPSILRIQQVVRGDSAAYFCASSRGGQGARQPQHFGDGTRLSIL.

This chain connects TRBV7-3 to TRBJ1-1; 7 nucleotides match TRBD1. This CDR3 region has 15 residues. V shed 5 bases, J shed 3 bases, and the junction held 9 bases outside the gene matches. Germline V gene data show CDR1 as SGHTA and CDR2 as FQGTGA. DNA of the CDR3: TGTGCCAGCAGCGTCGACAGGGTGCGGGACACTGAAGCTTTCTTT. Translated, it gives CASSVDRVRDTEAFF.

The genes are TRBV7-9 and TRBJ2-7; D is ambiguous. Germline-derived CDR1 and CDR2 are SEHNR and FQNEAQ (reference sequence). CDR3 length: 12 residues. V lost 2 bases and J lost 6, with 8 bases in between. Written as DNA, the CDR3 is TGTGCCAGCAGCTTACCCCCGGGCGAGCAGTACTTC. Residues: CASSLPPGEQYF.

The J gene is TRBJ2-2, the V gene TRBV9; 7 bases agree with TRBD1. CDR1 and CDR2 (germline): SGDLS, YYNGEE. V shed 3 bases, J shed 7 bases, and the junction held 12 bases outside the gene matches. The CDR3 has 16 residues. As DNA, the CDR3 is TGTGCCAGCAGCGATTACGACAGGGCCCAAGACGGGGAGCTGTTTTTT. The encoded protein is CASSDYDRAQDGELFF. The full variable domain, in which reference TRBV9 and TRBJ2-2 provide the parts outside the CDR3, is DSGVTQTPKHLITATGQRVTLRCSPRSGDLSVYWYQQSLDQGLQFLIQYYNGEERAKGNILERFSAQQFPDLHSELNLSSLELGDSALYFCASSDYDRAQDGELFFGEGSRLTVL.

CDR3 nucleotide sequence: TGTGCCAGCAGCTTAGGGGCGAGGGGGAGCAACTATGGCTACACCTTC. This codes for CASSLGARGSNYGYTF. The chain couples TRBV13 to TRBJ1-2, with a possible D match to TRBD1 (6 bases). The V gene's germline CDR1 is PRHDT and CDR2 FYEKMQ (reference sequence). The length of the CDR3 is 16 residues. The ends were cut back, 0 bases at V and 2 bases at J, with 13 bases in the middle.

The chain carries TRBV7-9 and TRBJ1-1; 11 bases are a match to TRBD1. CDR1 is SEHNR, CDR2 FQNEAQ, per germline (reference sequence). The V gene end was trimmed by 5 bases and the J gene end by 8 bases; junction bases not matched to a gene: 4. The CDR3 has 13 amino acids. The CDR3 nucleotides are TGTGCCAGCAGCAGGGGGACAGGGGGGGAAGCTTTCTTT. Protein product: CASSRGTGGEAFF.

The chain combines TRBV6-5 with TRBJ2-7; 11 bases line up with TRBD2. CDR3 length equals 15 residues. V trimming: 5 bases; J trimming: 4 bases; junction bases outside the gene matches: 7. Per the germline V gene, CDR1 is MNHEY and CDR2 is SVGAGI. The CDR3 nucleotides read TGTGCCAGCAGTCCCCTAGCGGGAGGCCTTTACGAGCAGTACTTC. It translates to CASSPLAGGLYEQYF.

V is TRBV7-3 and J is TRBJ2-2; 10 bases fit TRBD2. Germline V CDR1 and CDR2: SGHTA, FQGTGA. The CDR3 sequence is 16 residues long. Germline trimming cut 5 bases from V and 5 bases from J; bases unmatched to any gene: 8. This CDR3 reads CASSPQREGRTGELFF. CDR3 DNA: TGTGCCAGCAGCCCGCAGCGGGAGGGGCGTACCGGGGAGCTGTTTTTT. Drawing the rest from reference TRBV7-3 and TRBJ2-2, the complete variable domain is GAGVSQTPSNKVTEKGKYVELRCDPISGHTALYWYRQSLGQGPEFLIYFQGTGAADDSGLPNDRFFAVRPEGSVSTLKIQRTERGDSAVYLCASSPQREGRTGELFFGEGSRLTVL.

Turning to this clone: At one boundary the junction diverges from the germline segment, which might be a read error. The J gene is TRBJ2-1, the V gene TRBV7-9; 7 nucleotides align to TRBD1. The CDR3 has 12 residues. Germline assignment: CDR1 SEHNR and CDR2 FQNEAQ (reference sequence). Here the CDR3 reads CSSSSGGNEQFF. The CDR3 DNA sequence: TGTTCCAGCAGCTCAGGGGGCAATGAGCAGTTCTTC.